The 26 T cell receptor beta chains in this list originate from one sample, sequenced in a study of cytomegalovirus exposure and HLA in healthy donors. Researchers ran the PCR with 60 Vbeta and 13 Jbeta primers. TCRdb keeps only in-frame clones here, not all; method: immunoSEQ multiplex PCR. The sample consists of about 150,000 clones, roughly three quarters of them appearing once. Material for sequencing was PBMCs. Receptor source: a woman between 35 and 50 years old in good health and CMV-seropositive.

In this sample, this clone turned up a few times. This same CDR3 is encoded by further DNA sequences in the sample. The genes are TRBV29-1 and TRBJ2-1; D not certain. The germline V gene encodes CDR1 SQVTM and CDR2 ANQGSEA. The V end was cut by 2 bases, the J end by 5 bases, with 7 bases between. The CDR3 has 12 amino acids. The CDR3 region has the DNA TGCAGCGTTGAATTACGGGACAATGAGCAGTTCTTC. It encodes CSVELRDNEQFF.

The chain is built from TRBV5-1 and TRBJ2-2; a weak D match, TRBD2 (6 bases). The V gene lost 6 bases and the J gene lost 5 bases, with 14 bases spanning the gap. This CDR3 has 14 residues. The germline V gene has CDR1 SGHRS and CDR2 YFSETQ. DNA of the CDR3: TGCGCCAGCAAGCCGGAGGGGCTTACCGGGGAGCTGTTTTTT. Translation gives CASKPEGLTGELFF. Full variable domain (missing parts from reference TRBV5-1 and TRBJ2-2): KAGVTQTPRYLIKTRGQQVTLSCSPISGHRSVSWYQQTPGQGLQFLFEYFSETQRNKGNFPGRFSGRQFSNSRSEMNVSTLELGDSALYLCASKPEGLTGELFFGEGSRLTVL.

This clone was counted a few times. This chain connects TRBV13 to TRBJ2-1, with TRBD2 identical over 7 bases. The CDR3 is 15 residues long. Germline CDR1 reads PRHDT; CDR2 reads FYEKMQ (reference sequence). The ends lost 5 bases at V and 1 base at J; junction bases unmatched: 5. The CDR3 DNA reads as TGTGCCAGCAGCCGCCGGGGGGTATCCTACAATGAGCAGTTCTTC. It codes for CASSRRGVSYNEQFF.

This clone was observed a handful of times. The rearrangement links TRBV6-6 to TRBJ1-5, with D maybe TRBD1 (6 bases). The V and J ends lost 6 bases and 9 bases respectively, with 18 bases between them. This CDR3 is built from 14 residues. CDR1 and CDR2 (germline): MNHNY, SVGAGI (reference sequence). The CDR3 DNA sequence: TGTGCCAGCAGACTCACAGGGTCTCATCGGCCCCAGCATTTT. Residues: CASRLTGSHRPQHF.

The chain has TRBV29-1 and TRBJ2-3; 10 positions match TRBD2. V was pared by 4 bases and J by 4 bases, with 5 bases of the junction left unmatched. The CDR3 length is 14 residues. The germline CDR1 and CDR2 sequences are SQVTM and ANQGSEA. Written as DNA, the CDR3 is TGCAGCGTTGTCGTAGCGGGGGGAGCAGATACGCAGTATTTT. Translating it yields CSVVVAGGADTQYF.

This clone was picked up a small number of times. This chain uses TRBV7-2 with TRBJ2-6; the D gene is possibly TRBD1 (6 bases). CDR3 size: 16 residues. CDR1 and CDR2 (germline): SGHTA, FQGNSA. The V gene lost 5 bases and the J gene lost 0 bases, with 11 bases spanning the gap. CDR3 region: CASSLDRFSGANVLTF. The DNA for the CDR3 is TGTGCCAGCAGCCTGGACAGATTCTCTGGGGCCAACGTCCTGACTTTC.

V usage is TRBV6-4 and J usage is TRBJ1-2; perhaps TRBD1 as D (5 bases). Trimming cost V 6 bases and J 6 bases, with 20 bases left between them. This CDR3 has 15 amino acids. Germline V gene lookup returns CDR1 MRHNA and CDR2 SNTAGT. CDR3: CASSLWAGRGDGYTF. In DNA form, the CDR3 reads TGTGCCAGCAGCCTTTGGGCGGGGCGAGGCGATGGCTACACCTTC.

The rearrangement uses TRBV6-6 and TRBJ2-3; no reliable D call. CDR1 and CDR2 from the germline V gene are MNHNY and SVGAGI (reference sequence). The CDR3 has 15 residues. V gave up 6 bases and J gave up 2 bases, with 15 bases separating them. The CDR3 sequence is CASSGVAAYTDTQYF. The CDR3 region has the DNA TGTGCCAGCAGCGGAGTAGCTGCCTACACAGATACGCAGTATTTT.

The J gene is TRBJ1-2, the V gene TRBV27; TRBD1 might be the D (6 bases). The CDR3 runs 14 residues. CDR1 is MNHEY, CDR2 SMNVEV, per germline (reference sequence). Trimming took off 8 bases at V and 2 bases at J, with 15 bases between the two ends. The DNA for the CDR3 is TGTGCCAGCCGAACGGGGGGGCAAAACTATGGCTACACCTTC. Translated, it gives CASRTGGQNYGYTF.

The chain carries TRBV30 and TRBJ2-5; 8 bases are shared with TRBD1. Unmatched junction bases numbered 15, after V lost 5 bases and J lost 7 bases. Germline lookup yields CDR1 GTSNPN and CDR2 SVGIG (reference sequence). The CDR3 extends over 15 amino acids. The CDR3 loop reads CAWGQGGIGETTQYF. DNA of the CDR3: TGTGCCTGGGGACAGGGAGGAATTGGGGAGACGACCCAGTACTTC.

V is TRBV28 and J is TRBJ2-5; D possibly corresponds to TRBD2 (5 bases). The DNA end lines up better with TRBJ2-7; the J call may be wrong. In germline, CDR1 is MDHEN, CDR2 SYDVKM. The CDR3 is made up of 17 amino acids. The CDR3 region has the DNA TGTGCCAGCAGTTCCGTAGTCGGGGTGGCTTCGACCTACGAGCAGTACTTC. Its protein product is CASSSVVGVASTYEQYF.

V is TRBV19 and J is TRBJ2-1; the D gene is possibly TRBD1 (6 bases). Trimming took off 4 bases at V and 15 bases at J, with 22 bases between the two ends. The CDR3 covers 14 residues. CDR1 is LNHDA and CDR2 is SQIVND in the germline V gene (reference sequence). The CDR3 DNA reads TGTGCCAGTAGTACGACCAGCCACAGGGCCGGGCTGTTCTTC. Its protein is CASSTTSHRAGLFF.

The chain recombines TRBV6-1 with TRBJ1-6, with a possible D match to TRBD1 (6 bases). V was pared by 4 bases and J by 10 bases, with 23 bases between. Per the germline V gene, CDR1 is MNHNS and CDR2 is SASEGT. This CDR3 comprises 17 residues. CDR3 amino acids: CASSGAFLGAAVSPLHF. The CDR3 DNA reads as TGTGCCAGCAGTGGAGCATTTTTGGGGGCGGCAGTATCACCCCTCCACTTT.

CDR3 in amino acids: CASTKRTGQYGYTF. The DNA of the CDR3 is TGTGCCAGCACAAAGAGAACGGGACAGTATGGCTACACCTTC. The rearrangement links TRBV2 to TRBJ1-2; 7 bases align to TRBD1. The CDR3 length is 14 residues. V gave up 7 bases and J gave up 5 bases; unmatched junction bases: 10. Per germline, CDR1 SNHLY and CDR2 FYNNEI.

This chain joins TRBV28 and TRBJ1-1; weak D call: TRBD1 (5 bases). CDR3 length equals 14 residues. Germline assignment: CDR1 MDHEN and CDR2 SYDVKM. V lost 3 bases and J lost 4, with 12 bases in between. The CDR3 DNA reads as TGTGCCAGCAGTTTCGGTCTGGGGGGCACTGAAGCTTTCTTT. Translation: CASSFGLGGTEAFF.

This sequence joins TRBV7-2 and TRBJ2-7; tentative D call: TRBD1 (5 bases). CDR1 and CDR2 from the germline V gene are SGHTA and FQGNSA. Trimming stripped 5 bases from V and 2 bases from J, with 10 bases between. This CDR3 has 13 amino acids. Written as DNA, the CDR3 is TGTGCCAGCAGCGATACAGGCCCCTACGAGCAGTACTTC. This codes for CASSDTGPYEQYF.

This chain's CDR3 is CASSHPQTGELFF. CDR3 bases: TGCGCCAGCAGCCATCCTCAGACCGGGGAGCTGTTTTTT. The genes are TRBV5-1 and TRBJ2-2; the D is unclear. This CDR3 region has 13 residues. Per the germline V gene, CDR1 is SGHRS and CDR2 is YFSETQ. Trimming cost V 4 bases and J 5 bases, with 9 bases left between them.

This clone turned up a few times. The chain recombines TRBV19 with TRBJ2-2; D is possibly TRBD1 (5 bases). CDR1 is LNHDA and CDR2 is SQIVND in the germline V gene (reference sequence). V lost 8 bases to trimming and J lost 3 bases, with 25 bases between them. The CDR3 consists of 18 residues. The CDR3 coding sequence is TGTGCCAGTCACGGGTATCTGGGGCCCGAATGGGACACCGGGGAGCTGTTTTTT. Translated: CASHGYLGPEWDTGELFF.

The CDR3 coding sequence is TGTGCCAGCAGTTTAGCCGGGACAGGGTTTGAAAAACTGTTTTTT. Protein: CASSLAGTGFEKLFF. V is TRBV27 and J is TRBJ1-4; TRBD1 matches at 9 bases. The CDR3 covers 15 residues. With V trimmed by 2 bases and J by 7 bases, 5 bases remained unmatched. Germline CDR1 MNHEY, CDR2 SMNVEV (reference sequence).

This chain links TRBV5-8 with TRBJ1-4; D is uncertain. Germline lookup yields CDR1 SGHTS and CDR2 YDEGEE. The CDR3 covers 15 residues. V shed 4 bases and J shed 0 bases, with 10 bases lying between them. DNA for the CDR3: TGTGCCAGCAGCCTCCGAGGGACAACTAATGAAAAACTGTTTTTT. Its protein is CASSLRGTTNEKLFF.

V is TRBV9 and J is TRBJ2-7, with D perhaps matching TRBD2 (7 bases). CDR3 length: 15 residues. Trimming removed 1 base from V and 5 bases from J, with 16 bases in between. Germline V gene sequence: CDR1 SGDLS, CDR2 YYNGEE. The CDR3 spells CASSVLGGASHEQYF. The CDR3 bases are TGTGCCAGCAGCGTATTAGGGGGGGCCTCGCACGAGCAGTACTTC.

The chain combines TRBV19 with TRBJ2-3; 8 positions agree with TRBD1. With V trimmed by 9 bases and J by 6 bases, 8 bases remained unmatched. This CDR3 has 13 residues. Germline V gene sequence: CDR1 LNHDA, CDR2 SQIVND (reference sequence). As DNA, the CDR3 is TGTGCCAGCACCCTGACAGGGGCGGATACGCAGTATTTT. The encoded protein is CASTLTGADTQYF.

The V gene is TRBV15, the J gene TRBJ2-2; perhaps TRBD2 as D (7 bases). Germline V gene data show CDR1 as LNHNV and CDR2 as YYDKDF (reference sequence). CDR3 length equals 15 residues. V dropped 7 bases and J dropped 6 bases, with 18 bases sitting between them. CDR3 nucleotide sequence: TGTGCCACCACCATGGGGGGGCGACGAGCCGGGGAGCTGTTTTTT. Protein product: CATTMGGRRAGELFF. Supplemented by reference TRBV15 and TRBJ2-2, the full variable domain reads DAMVIQNPRYQVTQFGKPVTLSCSQTLNHNVMYWYQQKSSQAPKLLFHYYDKDFNNEADTPDNFQSRRPNTSFCFLDIRSPGLGDTAMYLCATTMGGRRAGELFFGEGSRLTVL.

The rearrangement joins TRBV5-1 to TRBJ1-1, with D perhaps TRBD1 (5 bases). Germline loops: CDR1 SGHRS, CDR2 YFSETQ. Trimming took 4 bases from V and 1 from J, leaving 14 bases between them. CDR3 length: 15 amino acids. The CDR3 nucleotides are TGCGCCAGCAGCCGGGAGGGGACGGGGAACACTGAAGCTTTCTTT. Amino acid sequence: CASSREGTGNTEAFF.

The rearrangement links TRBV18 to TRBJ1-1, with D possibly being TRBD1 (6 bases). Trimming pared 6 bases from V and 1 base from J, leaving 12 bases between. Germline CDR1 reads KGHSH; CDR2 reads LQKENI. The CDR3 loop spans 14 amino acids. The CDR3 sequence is CASSQDRENTEAFF. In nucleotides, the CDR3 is TGTGCCAGCTCTCAGGACAGAGAGAACACTGAAGCTTTCTTT.

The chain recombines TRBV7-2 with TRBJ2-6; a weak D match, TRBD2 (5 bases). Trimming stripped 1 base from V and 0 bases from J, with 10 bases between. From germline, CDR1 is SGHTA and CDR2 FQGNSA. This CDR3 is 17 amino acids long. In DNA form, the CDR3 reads TGTGCCAGCAGCTTAGGAGGAGGTCGCTCTGGGGCCAACGTCCTGACTTTC. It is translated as CASSLGGGRSGANVLTF.